The clone carrying this T cell receptor beta chain showed up just once. The table came from immunoSEQ multiplex PCR; TCRdb's copy has only in-frame clones and leaves some out. This sample carries hundreds of thousands of clones, 65% to 85% of them seen once, and the ten largest clones take under 4.5%. The data belong to a study of blood T cell repertoires in COVID-19. Study-wide context: The analysed material was cDNA or gDNA that came from T cells, B-cell-depleted T cells, or PBMCs.

The age range of participants was 18 to 89 years, with residence in roughly 25 US areas. Participants reported their clinical history, and cohort assignment relied on those reports. V was pared by 4 bases and J by 8 bases, with 11 bases of the junction left unmatched. The CDR3 contains 14 residues. Germline CDR1 SGHKS, CDR2 YYEKEE (reference sequence). The sample consisted of PBMCs or T cells enriched from blood (not recorded which). This chain joins TRBV5-5 and TRBJ1-2, with 7 nucleotides matching TRBD1. The sequence derives from a man aged 25 to 40 with acute COVID-19. CDR3 bases: TGTGCCAGCAGCCAAGGAACAGGGGTAGGGGGCTACACCTTC. The encoded protein is CASSQGTGVGGYTF.